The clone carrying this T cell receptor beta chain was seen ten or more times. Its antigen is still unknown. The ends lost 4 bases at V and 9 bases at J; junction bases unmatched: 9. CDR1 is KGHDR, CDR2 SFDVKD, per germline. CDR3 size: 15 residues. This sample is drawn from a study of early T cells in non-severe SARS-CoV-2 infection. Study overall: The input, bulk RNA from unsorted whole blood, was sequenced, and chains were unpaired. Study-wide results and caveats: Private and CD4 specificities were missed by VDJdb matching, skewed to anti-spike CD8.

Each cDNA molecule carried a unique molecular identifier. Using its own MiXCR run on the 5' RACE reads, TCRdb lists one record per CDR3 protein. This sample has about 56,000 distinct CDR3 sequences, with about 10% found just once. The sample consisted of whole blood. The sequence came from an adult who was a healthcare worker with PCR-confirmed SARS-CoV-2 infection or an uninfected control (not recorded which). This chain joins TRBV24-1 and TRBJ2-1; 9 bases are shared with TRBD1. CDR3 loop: CATSEPGQGAIEQFF. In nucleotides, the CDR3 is TGTGCCACCAGTGAACCGGGACAGGGAGCTATTGAGCAGTTCTTC.